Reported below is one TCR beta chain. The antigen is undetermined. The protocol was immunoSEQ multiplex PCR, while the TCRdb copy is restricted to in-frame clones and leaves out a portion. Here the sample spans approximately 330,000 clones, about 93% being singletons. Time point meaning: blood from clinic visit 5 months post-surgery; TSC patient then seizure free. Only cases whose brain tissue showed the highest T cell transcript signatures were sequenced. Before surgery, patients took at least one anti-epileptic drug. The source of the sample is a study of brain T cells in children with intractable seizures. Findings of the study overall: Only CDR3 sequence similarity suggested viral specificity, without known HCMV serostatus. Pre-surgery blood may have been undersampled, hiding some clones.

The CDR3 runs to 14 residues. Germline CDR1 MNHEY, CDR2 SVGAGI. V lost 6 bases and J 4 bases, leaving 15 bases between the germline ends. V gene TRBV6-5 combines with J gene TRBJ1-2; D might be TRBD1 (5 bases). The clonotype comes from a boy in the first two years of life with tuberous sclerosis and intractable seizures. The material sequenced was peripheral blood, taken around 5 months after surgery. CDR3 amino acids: CASSARQPSYGYTF. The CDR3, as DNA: TGTGCCAGCAGCGCTAGACAGCCCAGCTATGGCTACACCTTC.